This TCR beta chain was identified in a study of blood T cell repertoires in COVID-19. Original handling: By means of reference gene primer amplification, nucleated cell counts were estimated. Repertoires were generated with immunoSEQ multiplex PCR, while TCRdb's copy carries only in-frame clones and drops some. V and J calls and clone size follow that table, whereas D and trimming were derived from the DNA. The sample has around 300,000 clones; approximately 83% are singletons. Sequencing was done on a sample of peripheral blood. The TCR was taken from a woman under 40 who had recovered from COVID-19.

The CDR3 region is CASSASSGGGVAKNIQYF. CDR3 nucleotides: TGTGCCAGCAGTGCTTCTAGCGGGGGGGGTGTAGCCAAAAACATTCAGTACTTC. V gene TRBV6-1 combines with J gene TRBJ2-4; 12 bases align to TRBD2. CDR1 and CDR2 (germline): MNHNS, SASEGT. This CDR3 spans 18 amino acids. The junction had 7 bases not matched to a gene; V was cut back by 4 bases and J by 0 bases.